Each of the 23 T cell receptor beta chains below was sequenced from the same sample in a study of T cells after somatic rescue of genetic block. The protocol was immunoSEQ multiplex PCR, while the TCRdb copy is restricted to in-frame clones and leaves out a portion. The sample includes about 68,000 clones, around 92% of them seen just once. What was sequenced was peripheral blood mononuclear cells (PBMCs). Every receptor here comes from a man between 35 and 55 years old.

This sequence joins TRBV6-1 and TRBJ2-3; D remains unclear. The germline V gene has CDR1 MNHNS and CDR2 SASEGT. The CDR3 length is 13 residues. V was pared by 0 bases and J by 4 bases, with 5 bases between. The CDR3 loop is CASSEAEADTQYF. Here the CDR3 DNA reads TGTGCCAGCAGTGAAGCAGAGGCAGATACGCAGTATTTT.

V and J are TRBV6-6 and TRBJ2-3, with D possibly being TRBD2 (6 bases). This CDR3 comprises 14 residues. Germline V gives CDR1 MNHNY, CDR2 SVGAGI (reference sequence). Trimming cost V 0 bases and J 6 bases, with 10 bases left between them. Written as DNA, the CDR3 is TGTGCCAGCAGTTACTCCGCGGGGATGGATACGCAGTATTTT. It yields the protein CASSYSAGMDTQYF.

In this sample, this clone turned up once. J is TRBJ2-1 and V is TRBV18; D is unclear. Germline V gene lookup returns CDR1 KGHSH and CDR2 LQKENI. V shed 4 bases and J shed 2 bases, with 6 bases lying between them. This CDR3 spans 13 amino acids. CDR3 DNA: TGTGCCAGCTCACTGGCTACCTACAATGAGCAGTTCTTC. It is translated as CASSLATYNEQFF.

The chain is built from TRBV14 and TRBJ2-1; 10 positions match TRBD1. The CDR3 covers 16 residues. Looked up from germline, CDR1 is SGHDN and CDR2 is FVKESK. Trimming at V came to 8 bases and at J to 6 bases, leaving 13 bases not matched to a gene. The CDR3 nucleotides are TGTGCCAGCGGGGCGCGACAGGGGGCGCCCTTCAATGAGCAGTTCTTC. It yields the protein CASGARQGAPFNEQFF.

V gene TRBV18 combines with J gene TRBJ2-5; 12 nucleotides align to TRBD2. CDR3 length: 16 amino acids. Germline V gene sequence: CDR1 KGHSH, CDR2 LQKENI. Trimming removed 5 bases from V and 9 bases from J; junction bases left unmatched: 13. CDR3 sequence (DNA): TGTGCCAGCTCAACACGGACTAGCGGGGACCCAGGTTCCCAGTACTTC. Amino acids: CASSTRTSGDPGSQYF.

The genes are TRBV11-2 and TRBJ2-7; D might be TRBD1 (5 bases). This CDR3 is built from 14 residues. Germline V gene sequence: CDR1 SGHAT, CDR2 FQNNGV. V lost 6 bases and J lost 5, with 17 bases in between. The DNA for the CDR3 is TGTGCCAGCAGGGGGTGGGGCCTGCGCGACGAGCAGTACTTC. Translation gives CASRGWGLRDEQYF. The full variable domain, rest sourced from reference TRBV11-2 and TRBJ2-7, is EAGVAQSPRYKIIEKRQSVAFWCNPISGHATLYWYQQILGQGPKLLIQFQNNGVVDDSQLPKDRFSAERLKGVDSTLKIQPAKLEDSAVYLCASRGWGLRDEQYFGPGTRLTVT.

The gene calls are TRBV2 and TRBJ2-1, with unresolved D. V was trimmed by 2 bases and J by 0 bases, leaving 5 bases between them. The germline CDR1 and CDR2 sequences are SNHLY and FYNNEI. This CDR3 contains 14 residues. The CDR3 sequence is CASSEPSSYNEQFF. CDR3 nucleotide sequence: TGTGCCAGCAGTGAACCTAGCTCCTACAATGAGCAGTTCTTC.

This clone was counted between two and nine times. The J gene is TRBJ2-7, the V gene TRBV7-2, with 10 nucleotides matching TRBD2. V lost 4 bases, J lost 1 base, and 7 bases stayed unmatched. Looked up from germline, CDR1 is SGHTA and CDR2 is FQGNSA. The CDR3 consists of 16 residues. The CDR3 spells CASSSLAGRGSYEQYF. DNA of the CDR3: TGTGCCAGCAGCTCACTAGCGGGAAGAGGGTCCTACGAGCAGTACTTC. Full variable domain (rest looked up from reference TRBV7-2 and TRBJ2-7): GAGVSQSPSNKVTEKGKDVELRCDPISGHTALYWYRQSLGQGLEFLIYFQGNSAPDKSGLPSDRFSAERTGGSVSTLTIQRTQQEDSAVYLCASSSLAGRGSYEQYFGPGTRLTVT.

V usage is TRBV15 and J usage is TRBJ2-5; D gene ambiguous. Germline CDR1 is LNHNV and CDR2 is YYDKDF (reference sequence). CDR3 length: 13 amino acids. Trimming stripped 3 bases from V and 5 bases from J, with 10 bases between. The CDR3 DNA reads TGTGCCACCAGCAGTAAGTTTAGGGAGACCCAGTACTTC. Translated: CATSSKFRETQYF.

This rearrangement joins TRBV5-6 to TRBJ1-2, with D possibly TRBD1 on 5 matching bases. Per the germline V gene, CDR1 is SGHDT and CDR2 is YYEEEE. V gave up 0 bases and J gave up 0 bases, with 9 bases separating them. The CDR3 is 15 residues long. The CDR3 loop reads CASSLEAGPNYGYTF. The CDR3 DNA reads TGTGCCAGCAGCTTGGAAGCAGGGCCTAACTATGGCTACACCTTC. Full variable domain (missing parts from reference TRBV5-6 and TRBJ1-2): DAGVTQSPTHLIKTRGQQVTLRCSPKSGHDTVSWYQQALGQGPQFIFQYYEEEERQRGNFPDRFSGHQFPNYSSELNVNALLLGDSALYLCASSLEAGPNYGYTFGSGTRLTVV.

The CDR3 reads CASSRSGTENTEAFF. The CDR3 DNA sequence: TGTGCCAGCTCACGATCCGGGACGGAGAACACTGAAGCTTTCTTT. The gene calls are TRBV18 and TRBJ1-1; a possible D gene is TRBD1 (5 bases). Germline-derived CDR1 and CDR2 are KGHSH and LQKENI. This CDR3 contains 15 residues. V lost 4 bases, J lost 1 base, and 13 bases lay in between.

The chain has TRBV27 and TRBJ2-1; D ambiguous. The CDR3 totals 15 residues. Trimming shortened V by 8 bases and J by 0 bases, and 14 bases separated the two germline ends. The V gene's germline CDR1 is MNHEY and CDR2 SMNVEV (reference sequence). In nucleotides, the CDR3 is TGTGCCAGCCGGAATTTTTTCAGCTCCTACAATGAGCAGTTCTTC. This codes for CASRNFFSSYNEQFF.

The chain has TRBV5-8 and TRBJ1-2, with TRBD1 matching over 9 bases. CDR1 is SGHTS and CDR2 is YDEGEE in the germline V gene. Losses at the gene ends were 4 bases for V and 4 bases for J; bases not matched to a gene: 8. The CDR3 spans 15 residues. Here the CDR3 reads CASSRTGGSLYGYTF. In nucleotides, the CDR3 is TGTGCCAGCAGCCGCACAGGGGGCAGTCTCTATGGCTACACCTTC.

This chain links TRBV5-1 with TRBJ1-2; TRBD1 is a possible D gene (5 bases). CDR3 length: 14 amino acids. Trimming removed 1 base at V and 3 bases at J, with 10 bases between. Germline V gives CDR1 SGHRS, CDR2 YFSETQ. CDR3 loop: CASSLSGGYYGYTF. CDR3 DNA sequence: TGCGCCAGCAGCTTGAGTGGGGGTTACTATGGCTACACCTTC. The variable domain in full, with the rest retrieved from reference TRBV5-1 and TRBJ1-2, is KAGVTQTPRYLIKTRGQQVTLSCSPISGHRSVSWYQQTPGQGLQFLFEYFSETQRNKGNFPGRFSGRQFSNSRSEMNVSTLELGDSALYLCASSLSGGYYGYTFGSGTRLTVV.

The chain couples TRBV7-9 to TRBJ2-5, with 9 bases identical to TRBD1. The CDR3 runs 16 residues. The V gene's germline CDR1 is SEHNR and CDR2 FQNEAQ (reference sequence). With 1 base clipped from V and 2 bases from J, the junction kept 5 bases outside the gene matches. The CDR3 sequence is CASSLGDRVIQETQYF. The CDR3 DNA reads TGTGCCAGCAGCTTAGGGGACAGGGTGATACAAGAGACCCAGTACTTC.

CDR3 sequence (DNA): TGTGCCAGCAGCATTAGCGGCAATGAGCAGTTCTTC. This gives the protein CASSISGNEQFF. The rearrangement links TRBV7-3 to TRBJ2-1, with D possibly TRBD2 on 6 matching bases. Looked up from germline, CDR1 is SGHTA and CDR2 is FQGTGA. Trimming removed 5 bases from V and 6 bases from J, with 8 bases in between. This CDR3 spans 12 amino acids.

The genes are TRBV19 and TRBJ2-1; unclear D gene. The germline V gene encodes CDR1 LNHDA and CDR2 SQIVND (reference sequence). The CDR3 runs 14 residues. V was trimmed by 3 bases and J by 6 bases, leaving 12 bases between them. Here the CDR3 reads CASSMALLGNEQFF. The CDR3 DNA reads as TGTGCCAGTAGTATGGCGTTATTGGGCAATGAGCAGTTCTTC.

V and J are TRBV14 and TRBJ2-2, with TRBD1 as a possible D gene (6 bases). CDR1 and CDR2 from the germline V gene are SGHDN and FVKESK. The CDR3 loop spans 15 amino acids. The germline V and J ends were trimmed by 2 bases and 5 bases, with 12 bases remaining between them. The CDR3 loop is CASSQFNRATGELFF. The CDR3 nucleotides read TGTGCCAGCAGCCAATTTAACAGGGCGACCGGGGAGCTGTTTTTT.

V usage is TRBV7-2 and J usage is TRBJ2-1; 11 positions match TRBD2. Per germline, CDR1 SGHTA and CDR2 FQGNSA. The CDR3 runs 15 residues. J lost 4 bases, V lost 8 bases, and 7 bases had no gene match. The CDR3 loop reads CASPSTSGEYNEQFF. The CDR3 nucleotides read TGTGCCAGCCCTTCGACTAGCGGGGAATACAATGAGCAGTTCTTC.

This rearrangement joins TRBV19 to TRBJ1-2, with 7 bases lining up with TRBD1. The V segment lost 4 bases and the J segment 4 bases; nucleotides outside the gene matches: 6. The germline V gene encodes CDR1 LNHDA and CDR2 SQIVND (reference sequence). This CDR3 region has 14 residues. CDR3: CASSRGQQSYGYTF. CDR3 nucleotide sequence: TGTGCCAGTAGTAGGGGACAGCAAAGCTATGGCTACACCTTC.

The genes are TRBV29-1 and TRBJ1-5; 8 bases line up with TRBD1. Germline V CDR1 and CDR2: SQVTM, ANQGSEA. The CDR3 length is 14 residues. V trimming: 6 bases; J trimming: 6 bases; junction bases outside the gene matches: 10. The CDR3 is CSVATGVSGQPQHF. The CDR3 DNA reads TGCAGCGTAGCGACAGGGGTTTCTGGTCAGCCCCAGCATTTT.

The chain recombines TRBV19 with TRBJ1-5, with D tentatively TRBD1 (6 bases). The CDR3 is made up of 15 amino acids. CDR1 and CDR2 (germline): LNHDA, SQIVND (reference sequence). Trimming cost V 4 bases and J 0 bases, with 10 bases left between them. DNA for the CDR3: TGTGCCAGTAGTACCGGGACAATTAGCAATCAGCCCCAGCATTTT. This gives the protein CASSTGTISNQPQHF.

V usage is TRBV5-3 and J usage is TRBJ1-4; possible D gene TRBD1, 5 bases. TRBV5-3 is noted as an ORF with a role that remains uncertain. The CDR3 is made up of 16 amino acids. V was shortened by 4 bases and J by 0 bases, with 13 bases between the two germline ends. CDR3 sequence: CARSLGTVPTNEKLFF. CDR3 nucleotides: TGTGCCAGAAGCCTTGGGACGGTTCCAACTAATGAAAAACTGTTTTTT.